These 17 T cell receptor beta chains originate from one sample sequenced in a study of blood T cell repertoires in COVID-19 (dated by TCRdb to 2020 to 2021). Receptor libraries were prepared by the immunoSEQ multiplex PCR assay. Not all clones reach the TCRdb copy of this immuneACCESS table, which keeps in-frame sequences only. Checked studies attribute under half of the gap to unresolved V genes and leave the rest unexplained. The table for this sample lists 300,000 to 350,000 clones; around 90% of them were counted only once. Clones ranked in the top ten supply 3.5% to 4.5% of the sample. The specimen sequenced was PBMCs or T cells enriched from blood (not recorded which). The receptor set was obtained from a woman aged 18-30 years with acute COVID-19.

The chain uses TRBV29-1 and TRBJ1-1; D is possibly TRBD1 (5 bases). CDR1 and CDR2 from the germline V gene are SQVTM and ANQGSEA. The V and J ends lost 4 bases and 0 bases respectively, with 6 bases between them. The CDR3 length is 12 residues. This chain's CDR3 is CSVGGVNTEAFF. The CDR3, as DNA: TGCAGCGTTGGGGGGGTGAACACTGAAGCTTTCTTT.

This rearrangement joins TRBV18 to TRBJ2-7, with D possibly TRBD1 on 6 matching bases. Germline V gene sequence: CDR1 KGHSH, CDR2 LQKENI. With 2 bases removed from V and 6 bases from J, the gap between germline ends came to 11 bases. The CDR3 sequence is 13 residues long. The CDR3 DNA reads TGTGCCAGCTCACCATCCCAGGGGTTCGAGCAGTACTTC. Translating gives CASSPSQGFEQYF.

This chain joins TRBV24-1 and TRBJ2-1; D might be TRBD2 (5 bases). V was pared by 6 bases and J by 3 bases, with 8 bases between. In germline, CDR1 is KGHDR, CDR2 SFDVKD. This CDR3 is 13 amino acids long. The CDR3 is CATSKAVYNEQFF. The CDR3 DNA sequence: TGTGCCACCAGTAAAGCGGTCTACAATGAGCAGTTCTTC.

The chain joins TRBV6-2 or TRBV6-3 to TRBJ1-2, with 7 positions matching TRBD1. V was pared by 0 bases and J by 1 base, with 8 bases of the junction left unmatched. The CDR3 is 17 residues long. CDR1 is MNHEY, CDR2 SVGEGT, per germline. The CDR3 here is CASSYSRGQTLNYGYTF. In nucleotides, the CDR3 is TGTGCCAGCAGTTACTCGCGGGGACAGACACTTAACTATGGCTACACCTTC.

The rearrangement joins TRBV5-1 to TRBJ1-1; 7 positions agree with TRBD1. Germline trimming cut 2 bases from V and 6 bases from J; bases unmatched to any gene: 4. The CDR3 runs 13 residues. From germline, CDR1 is SGHRS and CDR2 YFSETQ. CDR3 residues: CASSLWTGAEAFF. The CDR3 bases are TGCGCCAGCAGCTTATGGACAGGCGCTGAAGCTTTCTTT.

The chain uses TRBV5-1 and TRBJ1-3; D unresolved. The germline V gene encodes CDR1 SGHRS and CDR2 YFSETQ. The V end lost 4 bases, the J end lost 0 bases, and 8 bases lay between the germline ends. The CDR3 totals 14 residues. The CDR3 is CASSVGLSGNTIYF. The CDR3 DNA reads TGCGCCAGCAGCGTGGGTCTCTCTGGAAACACCATATATTTT. Full variable domain (remainder filled in from reference TRBV5-1 and TRBJ1-3): KAGVTQTPRYLIKTRGQQVTLSCSPISGHRSVSWYQQTPGQGLQFLFEYFSETQRNKGNFPGRFSGRQFSNSRSEMNVSTLELGDSALYLCASSVGLSGNTIYFGEGSWLTVV.

This chain uses TRBV19 with TRBJ2-2, with 7 bases matching TRBD1. The germline CDR1 and CDR2 sequences are LNHDA and SQIVND (reference sequence). This CDR3 spans 14 amino acids. J was trimmed by 4 bases and V by 6 bases; bases with no gene match: 5. The CDR3 DNA is TGTGCCAGTAGCACTTACAGGGGCACCGGGGAGCTGTTTTTT. It yields the protein CASSTYRGTGELFF.

V usage is TRBV28 and J usage is TRBJ1-4; 7 nucleotides align to TRBD1. The CDR3 sequence is 14 residues long. CDR1 and CDR2 from the germline V gene are MDHEN and SYDVKM. Unmatched junction bases numbered 6, after V lost 4 bases and J lost 7 bases. The CDR3 reads CASSSGQRVEKLFF. The CDR3 nucleotides are TGTGCCAGCAGTTCGGGACAGCGAGTTGAAAAACTGTTTTTT. Drawing the rest from reference TRBV28 and TRBJ1-4, the complete variable domain is DVKVTQSSRYLVKRTGEKVFLECVQDMDHENMFWYRQDPGLGLRLIYFSYDVKMKEKGDIPEGYSVSREKKERFSLILESASTNQTSMYLCASSSGQRVEKLFFGSGTQLSVL.

This clone was detected only a few times. The chain links TRBV27 to TRBJ2-7; tentative D call: TRBD1 (6 bases). Per the germline V gene, CDR1 is MNHEY and CDR2 is SMNVEV (reference sequence). The CDR3 is 14 amino acids. Between the trimmed V and J ends, which lost 5 bases and 4 bases, there was a span of 15 bases. Written as DNA, the CDR3 is TGTGCCAGCAGTCGTGCAGGGGACCTTTACGAGCAGTACTTC. Translating it yields CASSRAGDLYEQYF.

This chain uses TRBV27 with TRBJ2-5; D call uncertain. The CDR3 has 15 residues. Trimming removed 3 bases at V and 0 bases at J, with 11 bases between. Germline V gene data show CDR1 as MNHEY and CDR2 as SMNVEV (reference sequence). The CDR3 reads CASSFLAPNQETQYF. CDR3 in DNA: TGTGCCAGCAGTTTCTTGGCCCCAAACCAAGAGACCCAGTACTTC.

The gene calls are TRBV10-3 and TRBJ1-4, with a possible D match to TRBD1 (6 bases). The CDR3 contains 15 residues. Trimming removed 3 bases from V and 8 bases from J, with 16 bases in between. From germline, CDR1 is ENHRY and CDR2 SYGVKD. CDR3 region: CAISEEGGGREKLFF. Written as DNA, the CDR3 is TGTGCCATCAGTGAAGAGGGAGGGGGGCGAGAAAAACTGTTTTTT.

This clone was found a few times. CDR3 residues: CASSSPGLAGGGSYNEQFF. DNA of the CDR3: TGTGCCAGCAGCTCGCCGGGACTAGCGGGAGGAGGGTCCTACAATGAGCAGTTCTTC. The rearrangement uses TRBV7-3 and TRBJ2-1; 15 bases match TRBD2. This CDR3 spans 19 amino acids. The V gene's germline CDR1 is SGHTA and CDR2 FQGTGA. J was trimmed by 1 base and V by 4 bases; bases with no gene match: 8.

This clone came up once. This chain connects TRBV5-1 to TRBJ1-4; 9 positions agree with TRBD1. J gave up 4 bases and V 6 bases, and 7 bases lay outside the gene matches. CDR3 length: 15 residues. Germline V gives CDR1 SGHRS, CDR2 YFSETQ. CDR3 coding DNA: TGCGCCAGCAAGGGACAGGGAGACTATAATGAAAAACTGTTTTTT. Protein sequence: CASKGQGDYNEKLFF.

The genes are TRBV18 and TRBJ2-1; the match to TRBD2 covers 7 bases. Germline V gives CDR1 KGHSH, CDR2 LQKENI. With V trimmed by 8 bases and J by 4 bases, 11 bases remained unmatched. This CDR3 contains 15 residues. The CDR3 region has the DNA TGTGCCAGCACTTCAACTAGCGTTGGGTACAATGAGCAGTTCTTC. Translation: CASTSTSVGYNEQFF.

The chain is built from TRBV12-3 or TRBV12-4 and TRBJ2-1; maybe TRBD2 (7 bases). The CDR3 runs 13 residues. The V and J ends lost 3 bases and 7 bases respectively, with 10 bases between them. The DNA of the CDR3 is TGTGCCAGCAGTTTGGGGGGGCTGAATGAGCAGTTCTTC. It translates to CASSLGGLNEQFF.

The sample holds one count of this clone. The chain couples TRBV11-3 to TRBJ2-3; D is ambiguous. The CDR3 extends over 20 amino acids. The V end was cut by 5 bases, the J end by 0 bases, with 27 bases between. Germline CDR1 is SGHNT and CDR2 is YENEEA. The CDR3: CASSRPSTPTEGASTDTQYF. The CDR3 DNA reads as TGTGCCAGCAGCCGACCATCGACTCCCACCGAAGGAGCTAGCACAGATACGCAGTATTTT.

The rearrangement joins TRBV15 to TRBJ1-1; no reliable D call. This CDR3 contains 15 residues. The ends were cut back, 0 bases at V and 1 base at J, with 9 bases in the middle. CDR1 is LNHNV, CDR2 YYDKDF, per germline (reference sequence). The CDR3 is CATSRDRLGNTEAFF. DNA of the CDR3: TGTGCCACCAGCAGAGACAGGCTTGGGAACACTGAAGCTTTCTTT.